The sequence of this T cell receptor beta chain was determined in a study of human T cells and chemical hapten exposure. Findings and caveats of the study: Donors' alopecia may make their immune response differ from healthy people's.

Noted time point: patch test 2, 6 weeks after DPC sensitization. The sample's treatment: therapeutic diphenylcyclopropenone sensitization with weekly scalp DPC. About this clonotype itself: Its matching antigen is unknown.

The germline V gene encodes CDR1 KGHDR and CDR2 SFDVKD. Losses at the gene ends were 5 bases for V and 6 bases for J; bases not matched to a gene: 12. The CDR3 sequence is 17 residues long. TCRdb reanalysed the RACE reads using MiXCR and keeps one entry per CDR3 protein. Altogether over 70,000 distinct CDR3 sequences are present, approximately 9% being singletons, with the ten largest covering 3% to 4.5%. This sequence was found in a woman in her forties or fifties with alopecia areata. Some clones in this sample may be carry-over from other donors' samples. The sample here was whole blood, taken in connection with sensitization to the hapten diphenylcyclopropenone (DPC). The V call is TRBV24-1, the J call TRBJ2-2; 9 bases align to TRBD1. The CDR3 is CATSAPPGQGPSGELFF. In DNA, the CDR3 is TGTGCCACCAGTGCCCCGCCAGGACAGGGGCCATCCGGGGAGCTGTTTTTT.